The 10 T cell receptor beta chains given below trace back to one sample, sequenced in a study of CD8+ T cells in alopecia areata. RNA was extracted and reverse transcribed into cDNA as the sequencing template. Assay used: immunoSEQ multiplex PCR; TCRdb lists only in-frame clones, some missing. The repertoire includes 150,000 to 200,000 clones, around three fifths of them detected once, and about 15% sits in the top ten. This material consisted of CD4+ T cells sorted from blood, taken at week 0. The receptor source for this set is a human donor with alopecia areata.

The CDR3 is CASSDYGDRAEKLFF. The CDR3 DNA follows: TGTGCCAGCAGTGATTACGGGGACAGGGCTGAAAAACTGTTTTTT. This rearrangement joins TRBV25-1 to TRBJ1-4, with 9 positions matching TRBD1. The CDR3 runs to 15 residues. Germline-derived CDR1 and CDR2 are MGHDK and SYGVNS. The V gene end was trimmed by 3 bases and the J gene end by 7 bases; junction bases not matched to a gene: 6.

V is TRBV15 and J is TRBJ2-3, with 9 nucleotides matching TRBD2. Germline loops: CDR1 LNHNV, CDR2 YYDKDF (reference sequence). Germline trimming cut 3 bases from V and 4 bases from J; bases unmatched to any gene: 8. The CDR3 is 16 amino acids. For the CDR3, the DNA is TGTGCCACCAGCAGGGCGAGCGGGGGGAGGGCAGATACGCAGTATTTT. Its protein is CATSRASGGRADTQYF.

This chain connects TRBV9 to TRBJ1-1, with no clear D. The CDR3 spans 12 residues. Trimming took off 0 bases at V and 3 bases at J, with 3 bases between the two ends. The V gene's germline CDR1 is SGDLS and CDR2 YYNGEE. In DNA, the CDR3 is TGTGCCAGCAGCGTAGCAGACACTGAAGCTTTCTTT. This translates into CASSVADTEAFF.

This clone was seen more than once but under ten times. This chain joins TRBV27 and TRBJ1-6, with 8 bases fitting TRBD1. The ends lost 6 bases at V and 9 bases at J; junction bases unmatched: 7. CDR3 length: 14 amino acids. Germline assignment: CDR1 MNHEY and CDR2 SMNVEV (reference sequence). CDR3 residues: CASSVQGVASPLHF. CDR3 in DNA: TGTGCCAGCAGCGTACAGGGGGTGGCTTCACCCCTCCACTTT.

This clone came up once. The chain uses TRBV6-6 and TRBJ2-3, with 8 bases identical to TRBD2. Trimming took 0 bases from V and 11 from J; bases not matched to a gene: 7. This CDR3 is built from 14 residues. Germline lookup yields CDR1 MNHNY and CDR2 SVGAGI (reference sequence). CDR3 nucleotides: TGTGCCAGCAGTTACTCGACGCCTAGCGGGCAGCAGTATTTT. Protein sequence: CASSYSTPSGQQYF.

The chain uses TRBV2 and TRBJ2-6, with TRBD1 matching 9 bases. V shed 6 bases and J 0 bases; nucleotides not matched to a gene: 6. CDR1 is SNHLY and CDR2 is FYNNEI in the germline V gene. This CDR3 spans 17 amino acids. The CDR3 loop reads CASRAGTGSSGANVLTF. The CDR3, as DNA: TGTGCCAGCAGGGCCGGGACAGGGAGCTCTGGGGCCAACGTCCTGACTTTC.

The table lists this clone with a few counts. The V and J genes are TRBV29-1 and TRBJ1-1; TRBD1 matches 8 bases. Germline CDR1 reads SQVTM; CDR2 reads ANQGSEA. The trim removed 4 bases at V and 4 bases at J, leaving 8 bases unmatched. The CDR3 has 14 amino acids. CDR3 DNA: TGCAGCGTTGTAGCACAGGGGGTTGGCACTGAAGCTTTCTTT. Amino acid sequence: CSVVAQGVGTEAFF.

The sample holds one count of this clone. The chain uses TRBV29-1 and TRBJ2-7, with D unclear. V was pared by 0 bases and J by 1 base, with 19 bases between. The germline gives CDR1 SQVTM, CDR2 ANQGSEA. This CDR3 comprises 17 residues. In DNA form, the CDR3 reads TGCAGCGTTGAAGAATATAACAGCAAAGTATTTTCCTACGAGCAGTACTTC. Encoded protein: CSVEEYNSKVFSYEQYF.

The J gene is TRBJ2-7, the V gene TRBV4-1, with TRBD2 as a possible D gene (5 bases). V was trimmed by 0 bases and J by 4 bases, leaving 7 bases between them. The CDR3 loop spans 13 amino acids. The germline V gene has CDR1 MGHRA and CDR2 YSYEKL. The CDR3 nucleotides are TGCGCCAGCAGCCAAGACGGGGAGTACGAGCAGTACTTC. Amino acids: CASSQDGEYEQYF.

The V and J genes are TRBV20-1 and TRBJ1-2; 9 bases fit TRBD1. Losses at the gene ends were 6 bases for V and 7 bases for J; bases not matched to a gene: 3. CDR1 DFQATT and CDR2 SNEGSKA come from the germline V gene (reference sequence). The CDR3 is 11 residues long. Written as DNA, the CDR3 is TGCAGTGCCACGGACAGGGGTGGCTACACCTTC. It translates to CSATDRGGYTF.